These 4 T cell receptor beta chains originate from one sample sequenced in a study of beta chain features in type 1 diabetes. Study-wide findings and caveats: In every one of the four CD4+ subsets, TCRB CDR3s were moderately but significantly shorter in Type 1 diabetes patients.

These receptors are not linked to any known antigen. Reverse transcription of all isolated RNA meant that expressed TCRB transcripts were sequenced. The repertoire was sequenced with immunoSEQ multiplex PCR; TCRdb's copy has only in-frame clones and lacks some. Among about 270,000 clones listed, 14% were seen once. The sequenced sample was naive CD4+ T cells from blood. These receptors all stem from a man aged 25-45 years with type 1 diabetes.

V usage is TRBV28 and J usage is TRBJ2-7, with 9 bases lining up with TRBD1. This CDR3 is 14 amino acids long. With V trimmed by 6 bases and J by 3 bases, 6 bases remained unmatched. The V gene's germline CDR1 is MDHEN and CDR2 SYDVKM. The CDR3 protein is CASSTGTGSYEQYF. As DNA, the CDR3 is TGTGCCAGCAGCACCGGGACAGGGAGCTACGAGCAGTACTTC.

V usage is TRBV11-2 and J usage is TRBJ2-5; D call uncertain. The V and J ends lost 5 bases and 5 bases respectively, with 12 bases between them. Germline CDR1 and CDR2: SGHAT and FQNNGV. The CDR3 length is 13 residues. CDR3 region: CASSVSIRETQYF. The DNA for the CDR3 is TGTGCCAGCAGCGTTTCGATCCGGGAGACCCAGTACTTC.

V and J are TRBV7-9 and TRBJ2-7; TRBD1 aligns across 7 bases. Trimming at V came to 5 bases and at J to 0 bases, leaving 7 bases not matched to a gene. The germline V gene encodes CDR1 SEHNR and CDR2 FQNEAQ (reference sequence). The CDR3 runs to 15 residues. CDR3 residues: CASSQRQGISYEQYF. The CDR3 DNA reads TGTGCCAGCAGCCAACGACAGGGAATCTCCTACGAGCAGTACTTC.

This clone has more than one count but fewer than ten. This chain links TRBV30 with TRBJ2-3; 8 positions agree with TRBD2. CDR1 is GTSNPN and CDR2 is SVGIG in the germline V gene (reference sequence). The CDR3 runs 13 residues. The V segment lost 7 bases and the J segment 0 bases; nucleotides outside the gene matches: 3. CDR3 in amino acids: CASLAESTDTQYF. CDR3 DNA: TGTGCCTCACTAGCGGAGAGCACAGATACGCAGTATTTT.